The 10 T cell receptor beta chains below come from one sample, sequenced in a study of blood T cell repertoires in COVID-19. Sequencing was performed with immunoSEQ multiplex PCR; in TCRdb, only in-frame clones are kept and a portion is missing. The sample consists of about 270,000 clones, about nine tenths of them appearing once. Sequencing input: PBMCs or T cells enriched from blood (not recorded which). The receptors here all came from a woman in her late teens or twenties who had recovered from COVID-19.

This sequence joins TRBV6-4 and TRBJ1-1; possible D gene TRBD1, 5 bases. V lost 3 bases and J 4 bases, leaving 12 bases between the germline ends. The CDR3 extends over 14 amino acids. Germline CDR1 MRHNA, CDR2 SNTAGT. CDR3 nucleotide sequence: TGTGCCAGCAGTGAACAAGGGGAAGGCACTGAAGCTTTCTTT. Encoded protein: CASSEQGEGTEAFF.

The chain uses TRBV6-5 and TRBJ2-7; a possible D gene is TRBD1 (7 bases). Germline lookup yields CDR1 MNHEY and CDR2 SVGAGI. The CDR3 has 14 amino acids. The V gene lost 5 bases and the J gene lost 2 bases, with 13 bases spanning the gap. The CDR3 DNA follows: TGTGCCAGCAGTCTAAGCAGGGGGGCCTACGAGCAGTACTTC. This codes for CASSLSRGAYEQYF.

V and J are TRBV19 and TRBJ1-5; possible D gene TRBD1, 5 bases. CDR3 size: 17 residues. V was cut by 1 base and J by 0 bases, with 13 bases left in between. Germline CDR1 is LNHDA and CDR2 is SQIVND (reference sequence). Written as DNA, the CDR3 is TGTGCCAGTAGTATAGGAAGAGGAGGGGATAGCAATCAGCCCCAGCATTTT. It is translated as CASSIGRGGDSNQPQHF.

The chain combines TRBV18 with TRBJ2-4, with TRBD1 identical over 12 bases. Germline lookup yields CDR1 KGHSH and CDR2 LQKENI. The CDR3 sequence is 15 residues long. With 3 bases clipped from V and 11 bases from J, the junction kept 8 bases outside the gene matches. CDR3 bases: TGTGCCAGCTCACCGGGACAGGGGGCGCGTGTATTTCAGTACTTC. Its protein product is CASSPGQGARVFQYF.

The CDR3 sequence is CASRTGSSYEQYF. CDR3 nucleotides: TGTGCCAGCAGGACAGGGAGCTCCTACGAGCAGTACTTC. The chain recombines TRBV25-1 with TRBJ2-7; 7 nucleotides align to TRBD1. J gave up 0 bases and V 6 bases, and 2 bases lay outside the gene matches. Germline assignment: CDR1 MGHDK and CDR2 SYGVNS. The CDR3 runs 13 residues.

This clone occurred a few times. The chain carries TRBV2 and TRBJ2-2; D is possibly TRBD2 (6 bases). The germline V gene has CDR1 SNHLY and CDR2 FYNNEI. The CDR3 loop spans 14 amino acids. V lost 7 bases, J lost 5 bases, and 14 bases lay in between. The CDR3 sequence: CASNPGLSTGELFF. In DNA, the CDR3 is TGTGCCAGCAATCCGGGACTTTCGACCGGGGAGCTGTTTTTT.

The chain carries TRBV27 and TRBJ1-1, with D possibly matching TRBD1 (5 bases). With 1 base removed from V and 7 bases from J, the gap between germline ends came to 16 bases. CDR1 and CDR2 from the germline V gene are MNHEY and SMNVEV (reference sequence). The CDR3 consists of 15 residues. The CDR3 bases are TGTGCCAGCAGTTTATTTTCAGGGCGGCGAGGTGAAGCTTTCTTT. It encodes CASSLFSGRRGEAFF.

This clone is classed as large. The CDR3 sequence is CASSLAGGYNEQFF. CDR3 DNA: TGTGCCAGCAGTTTAGCGGGGGGGTACAATGAGCAGTTCTTC. This sequence joins TRBV27 and TRBJ2-1, with 9 bases matching TRBD2. CDR1 is MNHEY, CDR2 SMNVEV, per germline (reference sequence). Germline trimming cut 2 bases from V and 4 bases from J; bases unmatched to any gene: 0. The CDR3 is 14 amino acids.

The chain couples TRBV11-2 to TRBJ1-5, with 7 bases that match TRBD1. The CDR3 sequence is 15 residues long. The germline CDR1 and CDR2 sequences are SGHAT and FQNNGV. V trimming: 2 bases; J trimming: 2 bases; junction bases outside the gene matches: 3. CDR3 nucleotide sequence: TGTGCCAGCAGCTTACGGACAGGAGGCAATCAGCCCCAGCATTTT. As protein: CASSLRTGGNQPQHF.

The V gene is TRBV7-2, the J gene TRBJ2-2, with TRBD1 matching over 9 bases. Germline assignment: CDR1 SGHTA and CDR2 FQGNSA. This CDR3 region has 16 residues. J gave up 2 bases and V 5 bases, and 6 bases lay outside the gene matches. This CDR3 reads CASSLGQGPNTGELFF. DNA of the CDR3: TGTGCCAGCAGCCTAGGACAGGGGCCAAACACCGGGGAGCTGTTTTTT.